This T cell receptor (beta chain) was captured in a study of blood T cell repertoires in COVID-19. Study overall: From T cells, B-cell-depleted T cells, or PBMCs came the material, which was cDNA or gDNA.

Profiling relied on immunoSEQ multiplex PCR, and the TCRdb table lists in-frame clones only, not all of them. The data contain roughly 400,000 clones, approximately 89% of them singletons. This CDR3 spans 14 amino acids. After removal of 6 bases from V and 5 bases from J, the junction contained 7 bases not matched to a gene. From germline, CDR1 is ENHRY and CDR2 SYGVKD. Grouping used clinical history reported by participants in a survey and questionnaire. All recovered Cohort 3 donors got two negative PCRs, got clearance, or saw symptom resolution. This clonotype was sampled from a woman in her thirties who had recovered from COVID-19. Sequenced material: PBMCs or T cells enriched from blood (not recorded which). The rearrangement links TRBV10-3 to TRBJ2-7; 10 bases agree with TRBD2. The CDR3 region has the DNA TGTGCCATCAGAAGTGACCTAGCGGGGGACGAGCAGTACTTC. Residues: CAIRSDLAGDEQYF.